This paragraph covers one TCR beta chain sequence. This sample is drawn from a study of T-cell memory formation after mild COVID-19. CDR3 size: 14 residues. Unmatched junction bases numbered 5, after V lost 6 bases and J lost 8 bases. Germline V gives CDR1 ENHRY, CDR2 SYGVKD. TCRdb re-called the 5' RACE reads through MiXCR, storing one row per CDR3 protein. This table has under 200,000 distinct CDR3 sequences, 9.5% to 13% appearing once. This clonotype was sampled from a man between 18 and 35 years old who had mild COVID-19 (a few samples of this study predate the infection). Cell type and time point are not known. The specimen was PBMCs or a T cell subset sorted from them (not recorded which). The chain carries TRBV10-3 and TRBJ1-6; 9 nucleotides match TRBD1. The CDR3 DNA is TGTGCCATCAGCGACAGGGGGTTCGATTCACCCCTCCACTTT. This translates into CAISDRGFDSPLHF.